This passage covers 21 T cell receptor beta chains from one sample sequenced in a study of shared clonotypes between healthy human individuals. Naive CD8 cells were CD45RO-negative, positively selected for CCR7, excluding terminally differentiated effector memory CD45RA+ cells. Assay used: immunoSEQ multiplex PCR; TCRdb lists only in-frame clones, some missing. There are around 2,000,000 clones in the sample; approximately 95% occur only once, and 1% to 1.5% lies in the top ten. Material: naive CD8+ T cells sorted from blood. These receptors were collected from a man aged 18 to 29 in good health.

V is TRBV27 and J is TRBJ2-7; unclear D gene. CDR3 length equals 15 residues. CDR1 MNHEY and CDR2 SMNVEV come from the germline V gene (reference sequence). V was clipped by 5 bases and J by 4 bases, with 18 bases between them. The CDR3 DNA sequence: TGTGCCAGCAGTCCTCACCCCCCCATGGGGTACGAGCAGTACTTC. This gives the protein CASSPHPPMGYEQYF.

J is TRBJ2-7 and V is TRBV5-6, with 10 nucleotides matching TRBD1. With V trimmed by 3 bases and J by 4 bases, 7 bases remained unmatched. CDR1 and CDR2 from the germline V gene are SGHDT and YYEEEE. The CDR3 contains 15 residues. The DNA of the CDR3 is TGTGCCAGCAGCTCCGACGGGACAGGGGAATACGAGCAGTACTTC. Translation gives CASSSDGTGEYEQYF.

The chain combines TRBV7-9 with TRBJ2-2; perhaps TRBD2 as D (5 bases). Per the germline V gene, CDR1 is SEHNR and CDR2 is FQNEAQ (reference sequence). V dropped 3 bases and J dropped 4 bases, with 9 bases sitting between them. This CDR3 is built from 14 residues. CDR3: CASSFNGITGELFF. For the CDR3, the DNA is TGTGCCAGCAGCTTCAACGGGATCACCGGGGAGCTGTTTTTT.

This chain links TRBV11-3 with TRBJ2-1; D is possibly TRBD2 (6 bases). V shed 1 base and J shed 1 base, with 11 bases lying between them. The CDR3 is made up of 16 amino acids. Germline V lookup: CDR1 SGHNT, CDR2 YENEEA. The CDR3 DNA is TGTGCCAGCAGCTTAGCGTCTAGCGAATCCTACAATGAGCAGTTCTTC. It translates to CASSLASSESYNEQFF.

About this clone itself: Other DNA sequences from this sample encode an identical CDR3 as well. The chain couples TRBV27 to TRBJ2-2; TRBD2 is a possible D gene (5 bases). With 0 bases removed from V and 2 bases from J, the gap between germline ends came to 7 bases. The CDR3 runs 15 residues. In germline, CDR1 is MNHEY, CDR2 SMNVEV (reference sequence). In DNA form, the CDR3 reads TGTGCCAGCAGTTTATCGGGAGAAAACACCGGGGAGCTGTTTTTT. Translated: CASSLSGENTGELFF.

The genes are TRBV19 and TRBJ1-4; a possible D gene is TRBD1 (5 bases). The CDR3 sequence is 13 residues long. V was pared by 9 bases and J by 6 bases, with 14 bases between. Germline loops: CDR1 LNHDA, CDR2 SQIVND (reference sequence). CDR3 bases: TGTGCCAGCCGCGCCCCGGGGGATGAAAAACTGTTTTTT. Its translation: CASRAPGDEKLFF.

The chain joins TRBV9 to TRBJ2-7, with D possibly being TRBD1 or TRBD2 (5 bases each). The V gene's germline CDR1 is SGDLS and CDR2 YYNGEE. This CDR3 is 14 amino acids long. V was pared by 0 bases and J by 4 bases, with 11 bases between. The CDR3 nucleotides read TGTGCCAGCAGCGTAGGGGACGCCGGATACGAGCAGTACTTC. Its translation: CASSVGDAGYEQYF. Full variable domain (remainder filled in from reference TRBV9 and TRBJ2-7): DSGVTQTPKHLITATGQRVTLRCSPRSGDLSVYWYQQSLDQGLQFLIQYYNGEERAKGNILERFSAQQFPDLHSELNLSSLELGDSALYFCASSVGDAGYEQYFGPGTRLTVT.

Remarks on this clone: The junction departs from germline at one end; a sequencing error may be responsible. The J gene is TRBJ2-7, the V gene TRBV7-7; a possible D gene is TRBD2 (5 bases). The CDR3 runs 15 residues. Germline values: CDR1 SSHAT, CDR2 FNYEAQ (reference sequence). The CDR3 here is CASSLGVGDSYEQYF. CDR3 in DNA: TGTGCTAGCAGCTTAGGTGTCGGGGACTCCTACGAGCAGTACTTC.

The gene calls are TRBV11-2 and TRBJ2-5; tentative D call: TRBD1 (6 bases). V was cut by 8 bases and J by 0 bases, with 16 bases left in between. CDR3 length: 15 residues. CDR1 is SGHAT and CDR2 is FQNNGV in the germline V gene. This chain's CDR3 is CASSPGHQYQETQYF. CDR3 DNA: TGTGCCAGCTCGCCGGGACACCAGTACCAAGAGACCCAGTACTTC.

The J gene is TRBJ2-5, the V gene TRBV7-9; 13 nucleotides match TRBD2. V lost 5 bases to trimming and J lost 5 bases; unmatched junction nucleotides: 8. The CDR3 has 16 amino acids. The germline CDR1 and CDR2 sequences are SEHNR and FQNEAQ (reference sequence). CDR3 sequence reads: CASSPGGLAGMETQYF. Written as DNA, the CDR3 is TGTGCCAGCAGCCCTGGGGGACTAGCGGGGATGGAGACCCAGTACTTC. Full variable domain (missing parts from reference TRBV7-9 and TRBJ2-5): DTGVSQNPRHKITKRGQNVTFRCDPISEHNRLYWYRQTLGQGPEFLTYFQNEAQLEKSRLLSDRFSAERPKGSFSTLEIQRTEQGDSAMYLCASSPGGLAGMETQYFGPGTRLLVL.

V is TRBV5-6 and J is TRBJ1-4, with a possible D match to TRBD1 (6 bases). Germline CDR1 is SGHDT and CDR2 is YYEEEE. The CDR3 runs 14 residues. The V and J ends lost 1 base and 8 bases respectively, with 12 bases between them. CDR3 nucleotide sequence: TGTGCCAGCAGCTTGTATGGACAGCCAGAAAAACTGTTTTTT. It is translated as CASSLYGQPEKLFF.

Only one count was recorded for this clone. At one end, the junction sequence differs from germline, possibly due to a read error. CDR3 nucleotide sequence: TGTGCCAGCAGCCTAGCGGGATTCTTCGGAGATACGCAGTATTTT. Amino acid sequence: CASSLAGFFGDTQYF. V usage is TRBV7-2 and J usage is TRBJ2-3; 9 bases match TRBD2. This CDR3 is built from 15 residues. Germline values: CDR1 SGHTA, CDR2 FQGNSA.

A single count supports this clone. The V and J genes are TRBV5-1 and TRBJ2-2, with TRBD1 identical over 10 bases. V lost 2 bases and J lost 1; bases outside the gene matches: 8. CDR1 and CDR2 from the germline V gene are SGHRS and YFSETQ. This CDR3 spans 18 amino acids. CDR3 nucleotides: TGCGCCAGCAGCTTTAGCCGACAGGGGGCCCAGAACACCGGGGAGCTGTTTTTT. The encoded protein is CASSFSRQGAQNTGELFF.

The rearrangement joins TRBV19 to TRBJ2-5; D is perhaps TRBD2 (6 bases). The CDR3 is 15 residues long. The ends were cut back, 4 bases at V and 5 bases at J, with 17 bases in the middle. The germline gives CDR1 LNHDA, CDR2 SQIVND (reference sequence). The CDR3 loop reads CASSTSSGLGETQYF. The CDR3, as DNA: TGTGCCAGTAGTACCTCGAGCGGGTTAGGGGAGACCCAGTACTTC.

The chain employs TRBV5-6 and TRBJ2-7; D unclear. Trimming left V 0 bases short and J 5 bases short, with 9 bases between. Germline loops: CDR1 SGHDT, CDR2 YYEEEE. This CDR3 is 13 amino acids long. For the CDR3, the DNA is TGTGCCAGCAGCTTGGCAGAAAGCAACGAGCAGTACTTC. It specifies CASSLAESNEQYF.

CDR3 region: CASRPGPGETQYF. DNA for the CDR3: TGCGCCAGCAGACCCGGCCCAGGGGAGACCCAGTACTTC. The genes are TRBV5-1 and TRBJ2-5; a possible D gene is TRBD1 (5 bases). The CDR3 spans 13 residues. The germline gives CDR1 SGHRS, CDR2 YFSETQ. Trimming stripped 5 bases from V and 5 bases from J, with 13 bases between.

The genes are TRBV7-2 and TRBJ1-1; 8 positions agree with TRBD1. The germline V gene encodes CDR1 SGHTA and CDR2 FQGNSA. This CDR3 contains 15 residues. Unmatched junction bases numbered 5, after V lost 5 bases and J lost 0 bases. The chain's CDR3 is CASSVTGAVNTEAFF. CDR3 coding DNA: TGTGCCAGCAGCGTGACAGGGGCTGTGAACACTGAAGCTTTCTTT.

The rearrangement uses TRBV5-1 and TRBJ2-5, with TRBD2 matching over 9 bases. The CDR3 sequence is 15 residues long. The germline V gene encodes CDR1 SGHRS and CDR2 YFSETQ. J was trimmed by 4 bases and V by 2 bases; bases with no gene match: 6. The CDR3 DNA sequence: TGCGCCAGCAGCTTAAAGGCGGGAGGGGTAGAGACCCAGTACTTC. This codes for CASSLKAGGVETQYF.

The chain employs TRBV27 and TRBJ2-1; TRBD1 might be the D (5 bases). This CDR3 spans 14 amino acids. V was shortened by 4 bases and J by 8 bases, with 15 bases between the two germline ends. Germline CDR1 MNHEY, CDR2 SMNVEV (reference sequence). Here the CDR3 reads CASSSGHPSDEQFF. The CDR3 DNA follows: TGTGCCAGCAGTTCAGGACATCCCTCGGATGAGCAGTTCTTC.

The chain joins TRBV4-1 to TRBJ2-3; 8 nucleotides match TRBD2. The CDR3 is made up of 14 amino acids. Per germline, CDR1 MGHRA and CDR2 YSYEKL. V shed 3 bases, J shed 8 bases, and the junction held 7 bases outside the gene matches. The chain's CDR3 is CASSQRSGSGTQYF. CDR3 in DNA: TGCGCCAGCAGCCAGAGAAGCGGGAGCGGTACGCAGTATTTT.

In regard to this clone: This sample also contains other DNA sequences that code for the same CDR3. The chain combines TRBV29-1 with TRBJ1-2, with 9 bases lining up with TRBD1. The CDR3 loop spans 12 amino acids. CDR1 is SQVTM, CDR2 ANQGSEA, per germline. V trimming: 6 bases; J trimming: 8 bases; junction bases outside the gene matches: 7. CDR3 in DNA: TGCAGCGTCCCTGGGACAGGGAACGGCTACACCTTC. It encodes CSVPGTGNGYTF.